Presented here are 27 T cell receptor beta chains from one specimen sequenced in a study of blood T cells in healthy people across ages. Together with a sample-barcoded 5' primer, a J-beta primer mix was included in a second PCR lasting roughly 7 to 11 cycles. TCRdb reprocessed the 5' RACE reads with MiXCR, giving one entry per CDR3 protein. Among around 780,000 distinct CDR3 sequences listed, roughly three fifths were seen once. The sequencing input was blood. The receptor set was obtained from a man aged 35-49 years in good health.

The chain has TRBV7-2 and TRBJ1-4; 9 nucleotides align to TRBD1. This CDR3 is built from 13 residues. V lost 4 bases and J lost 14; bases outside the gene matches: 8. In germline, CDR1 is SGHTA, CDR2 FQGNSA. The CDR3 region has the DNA TGTGCCAGCAGCTCTCAGTACGGACAGGGGCTGTTTTTT. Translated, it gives CASSSQYGQGLFF.

CDR3 sequence (DNA): TGCGCCAGCAGCGGGGACCACGAGCAGTACTTC. Protein product: CASSGDHEQYF. The chain uses TRBV5-1 and TRBJ2-7; D might be TRBD1 or TRBD2, each matching 5 bases. Trimming took off 4 bases at V and 5 bases at J, with 7 bases between the two ends. This CDR3 has 11 amino acids. Germline V gene sequence: CDR1 SGHRS, CDR2 YFSETQ. The entire variable domain, with the rest obtained from reference TRBV5-1 and TRBJ2-7, is as follows: KAGVTQTPRYLIKTRGQQVTLSCSPISGHRSVSWYQQTPGQGLQFLFEYFSETQRNKGNFPGRFSGRQFSNSRSEMNVSTLELGDSALYLCASSGDHEQYFGPGTRLTVT.

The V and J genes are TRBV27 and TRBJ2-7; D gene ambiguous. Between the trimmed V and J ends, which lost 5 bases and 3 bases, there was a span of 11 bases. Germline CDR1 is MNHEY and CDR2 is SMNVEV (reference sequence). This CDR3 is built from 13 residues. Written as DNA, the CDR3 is TGTGCCAGCAGTAACGGACCTCTCTACGAGCAGTACTTC. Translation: CASSNGPLYEQYF.

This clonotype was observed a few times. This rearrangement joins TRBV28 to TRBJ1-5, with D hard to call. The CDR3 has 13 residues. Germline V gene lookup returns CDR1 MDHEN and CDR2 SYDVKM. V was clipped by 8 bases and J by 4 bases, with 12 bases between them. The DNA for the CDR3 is TGTGCCAGCGGCCTGGAGGGAAATCAGCCCCAGCATTTT. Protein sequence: CASGLEGNQPQHF.

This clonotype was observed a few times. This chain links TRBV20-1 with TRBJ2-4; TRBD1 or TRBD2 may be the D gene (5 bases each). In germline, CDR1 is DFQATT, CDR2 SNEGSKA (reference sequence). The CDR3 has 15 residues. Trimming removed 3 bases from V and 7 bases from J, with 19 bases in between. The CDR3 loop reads CSARGDGQQGNIQYF. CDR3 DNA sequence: TGCAGTGCTAGGGGGGACGGCCAGCAAGGGAACATTCAGTACTTC.

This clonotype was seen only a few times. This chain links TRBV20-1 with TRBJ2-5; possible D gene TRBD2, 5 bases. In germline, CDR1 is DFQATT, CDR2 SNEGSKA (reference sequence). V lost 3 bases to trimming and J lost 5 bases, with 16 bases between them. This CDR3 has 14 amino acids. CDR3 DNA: TGCAGTGCTAGCCACTACAGTTCGGGGGAGACCCAGTACTTC. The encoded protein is CSASHYSSGETQYF.

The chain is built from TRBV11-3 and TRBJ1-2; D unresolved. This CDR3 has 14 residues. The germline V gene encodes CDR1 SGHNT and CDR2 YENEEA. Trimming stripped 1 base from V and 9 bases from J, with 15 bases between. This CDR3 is CASSLVSGSESYTF. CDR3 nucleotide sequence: TGTGCCAGCAGCTTAGTGTCGGGGTCGGAGAGCTACACCTTC.

CDR3 DNA sequence: TGTGCCAGCTCACCCACGGCCAACCCTGGGAGCAATCAGCCCCAGCATTTT. Protein product: CASSPTANPGSNQPQHF. The chain employs TRBV18 and TRBJ1-5; D unclear. The CDR3 totals 17 residues. Germline-derived CDR1 and CDR2 are KGHSH and LQKENI. The germline V and J ends were trimmed by 3 bases and 1 base, with 16 bases remaining between them.

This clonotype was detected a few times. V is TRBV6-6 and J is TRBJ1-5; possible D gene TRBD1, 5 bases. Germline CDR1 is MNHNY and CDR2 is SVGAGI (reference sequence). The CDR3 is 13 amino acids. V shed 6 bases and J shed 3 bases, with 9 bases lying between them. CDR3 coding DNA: TGTGCCAGCAGGGACAAGAACAATCAGCCCCAGCATTTT. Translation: CASRDKNNQPQHF.

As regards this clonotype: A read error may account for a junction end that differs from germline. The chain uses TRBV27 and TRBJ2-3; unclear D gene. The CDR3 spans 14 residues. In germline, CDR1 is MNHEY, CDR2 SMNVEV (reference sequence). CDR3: CACSLIPQIDTQYF. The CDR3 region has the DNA TGTGCCTGCAGTTTAATTCCTCAGATAGATACGCAGTATTTT.

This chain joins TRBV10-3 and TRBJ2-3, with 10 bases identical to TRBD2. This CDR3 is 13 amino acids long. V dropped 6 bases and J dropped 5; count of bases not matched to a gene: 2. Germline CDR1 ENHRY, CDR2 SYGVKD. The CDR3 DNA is TGTGCCATCAGACTAGCGGGGCTAGATACGCAGTATTTT. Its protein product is CAIRLAGLDTQYF.

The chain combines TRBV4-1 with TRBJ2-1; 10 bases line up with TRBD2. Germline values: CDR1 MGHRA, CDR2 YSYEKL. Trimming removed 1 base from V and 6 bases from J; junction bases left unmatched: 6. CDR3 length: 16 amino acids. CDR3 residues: CASSQGTSGWGNEQFF. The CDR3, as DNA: TGCGCCAGCAGCCAAGGGACTAGCGGTTGGGGCAATGAGCAGTTCTTC.

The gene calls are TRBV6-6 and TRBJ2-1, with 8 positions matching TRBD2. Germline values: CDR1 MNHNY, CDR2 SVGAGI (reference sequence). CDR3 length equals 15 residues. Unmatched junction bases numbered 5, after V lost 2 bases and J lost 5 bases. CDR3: CASSYKRERNNEQFF. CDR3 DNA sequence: TGTGCCAGCAGTTACAAGCGGGAGCGTAACAATGAGCAGTTCTTC.

The CDR3 sequence is CASSSGRDRATDTQYF. The CDR3, as DNA: TGTGCCAGCAGCTCAGGACGTGACAGGGCGACAGATACGCAGTATTTT. The chain joins TRBV7-3 to TRBJ2-3, with 7 bases aligning to TRBD1. CDR3 length: 16 residues. The junction had 10 bases not matched to a gene; V was cut back by 4 bases and J by 3 bases. CDR1 and CDR2 (germline): SGHTA, FQGTGA.

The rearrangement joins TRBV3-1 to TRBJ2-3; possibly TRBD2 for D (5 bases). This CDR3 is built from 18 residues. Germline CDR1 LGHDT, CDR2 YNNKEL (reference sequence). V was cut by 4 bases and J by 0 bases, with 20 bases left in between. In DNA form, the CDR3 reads TGTGCCAGCAGCCTATACGGAGGCGGGCGGACTAGCACAGATACGCAGTATTTT. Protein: CASSLYGGGRTSTDTQYF.

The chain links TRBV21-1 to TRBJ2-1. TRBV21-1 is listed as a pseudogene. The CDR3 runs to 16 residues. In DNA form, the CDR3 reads TGTGCCAGCAGCAAAGGCGCCAACCCTACCTACAATGAGCAGTTCTTC. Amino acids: CASSKGANPTYNEQFF.

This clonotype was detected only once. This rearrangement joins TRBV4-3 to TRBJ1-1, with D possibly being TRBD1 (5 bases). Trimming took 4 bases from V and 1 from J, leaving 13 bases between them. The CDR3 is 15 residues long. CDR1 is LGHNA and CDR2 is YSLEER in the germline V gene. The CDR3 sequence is CASSLGWGGNTEAFF. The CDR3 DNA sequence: TGCGCCAGCAGCCTAGGTTGGGGCGGGAACACTGAAGCTTTCTTT.

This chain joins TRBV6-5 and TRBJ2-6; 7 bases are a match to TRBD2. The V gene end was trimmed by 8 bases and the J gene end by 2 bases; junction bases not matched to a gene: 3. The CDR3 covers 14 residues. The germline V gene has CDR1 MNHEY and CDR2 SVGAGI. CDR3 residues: CASDGTTGANVLTF. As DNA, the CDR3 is TGTGCCAGCGACGGGACTACTGGGGCCAACGTCCTGACTTTC.

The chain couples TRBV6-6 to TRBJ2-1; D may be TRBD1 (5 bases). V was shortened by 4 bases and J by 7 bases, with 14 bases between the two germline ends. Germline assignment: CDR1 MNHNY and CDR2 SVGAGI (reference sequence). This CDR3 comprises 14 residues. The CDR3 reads CASSFYQGSNEQFF. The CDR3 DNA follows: TGTGCCAGCAGTTTCTATCAGGGCTCAAATGAGCAGTTCTTC.

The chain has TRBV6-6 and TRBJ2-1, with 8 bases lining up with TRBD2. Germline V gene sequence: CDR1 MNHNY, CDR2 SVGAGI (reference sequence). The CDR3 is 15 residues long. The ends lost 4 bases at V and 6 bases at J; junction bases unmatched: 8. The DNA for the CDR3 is TGTGCCAGCAGTTTCCCCGGGACTAGTGGCAATGAGCAGTTCTTC. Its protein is CASSFPGTSGNEQFF.

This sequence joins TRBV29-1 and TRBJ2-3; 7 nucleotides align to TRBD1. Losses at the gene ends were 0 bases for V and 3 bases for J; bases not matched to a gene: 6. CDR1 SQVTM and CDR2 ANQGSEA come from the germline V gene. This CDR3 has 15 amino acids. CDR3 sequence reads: CSVEDGTVYTDTQYF. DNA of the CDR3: TGCAGCGTTGAAGATGGGACAGTGTATACAGATACGCAGTATTTT.

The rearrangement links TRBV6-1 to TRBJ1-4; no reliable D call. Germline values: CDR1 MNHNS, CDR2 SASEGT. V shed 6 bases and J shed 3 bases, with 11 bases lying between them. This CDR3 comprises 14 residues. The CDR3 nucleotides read TGTGCCAGCAGAGGCCACACATCTAATGAAAAACTGTTTTTT. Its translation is CASRGHTSNEKLFF.

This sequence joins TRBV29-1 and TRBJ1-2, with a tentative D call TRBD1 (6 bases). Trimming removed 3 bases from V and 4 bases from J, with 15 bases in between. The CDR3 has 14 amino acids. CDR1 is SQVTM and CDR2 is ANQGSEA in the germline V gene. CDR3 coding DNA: TGCAGCGTTGAGGGCGGACAGTACTGCTATGGCTACACCTTC. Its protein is CSVEGGQYCYGYTF. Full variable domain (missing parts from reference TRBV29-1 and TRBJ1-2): SAVISQKPSRDICQRGTSLTIQCQVDSQVTMMFWYRQQPGQSLTLIATANQGSEATYESGFVIDKFPISRPNLTFSTLTVSNMSPEDSSIYLCSVEGGQYCYGYTFGSGTRLTVV.

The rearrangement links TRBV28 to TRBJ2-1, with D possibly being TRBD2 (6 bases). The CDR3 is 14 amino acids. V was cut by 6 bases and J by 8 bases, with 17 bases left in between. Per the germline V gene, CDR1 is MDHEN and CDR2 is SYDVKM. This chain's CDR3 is CASSLGGFGHEQFF. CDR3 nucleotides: TGTGCCAGCAGCCTTGGAGGGTTCGGGCATGAGCAGTTCTTC.

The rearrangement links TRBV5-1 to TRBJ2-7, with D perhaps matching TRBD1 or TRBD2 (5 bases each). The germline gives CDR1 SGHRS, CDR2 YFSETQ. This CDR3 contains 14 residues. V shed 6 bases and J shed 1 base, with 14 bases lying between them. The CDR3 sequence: CASTRRDGSYEQYF. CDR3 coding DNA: TGCGCCAGCACCAGAAGGGACGGATCCTACGAGCAGTACTTC.

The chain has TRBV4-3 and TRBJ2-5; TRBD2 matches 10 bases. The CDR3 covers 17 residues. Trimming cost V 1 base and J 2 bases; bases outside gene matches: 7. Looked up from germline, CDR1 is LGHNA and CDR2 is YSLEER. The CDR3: CASSQVGSGRAQETQYF. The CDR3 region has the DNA TGCGCCAGCAGCCAAGTCGGCAGCGGGAGGGCACAAGAGACCCAGTACTTC.

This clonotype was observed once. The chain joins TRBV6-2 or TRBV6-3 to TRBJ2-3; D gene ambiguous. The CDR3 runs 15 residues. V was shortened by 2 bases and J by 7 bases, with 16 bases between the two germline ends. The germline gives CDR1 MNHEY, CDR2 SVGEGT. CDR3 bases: TGTGCCAGCAGTTACGGCAGGAACCCTAGTAATACGCAGTATTTT. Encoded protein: CASSYGRNPSNTQYF.